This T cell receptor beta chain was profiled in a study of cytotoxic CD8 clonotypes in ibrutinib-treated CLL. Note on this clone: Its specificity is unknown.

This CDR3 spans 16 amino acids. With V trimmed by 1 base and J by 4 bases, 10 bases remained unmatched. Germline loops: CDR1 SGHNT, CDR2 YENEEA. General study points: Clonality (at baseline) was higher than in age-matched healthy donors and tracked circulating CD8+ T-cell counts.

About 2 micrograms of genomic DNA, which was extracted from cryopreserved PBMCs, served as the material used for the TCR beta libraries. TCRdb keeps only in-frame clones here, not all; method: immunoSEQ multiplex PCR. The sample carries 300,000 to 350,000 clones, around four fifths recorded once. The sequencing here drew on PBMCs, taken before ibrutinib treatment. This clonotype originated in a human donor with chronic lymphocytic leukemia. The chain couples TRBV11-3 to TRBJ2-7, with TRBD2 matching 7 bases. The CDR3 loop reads CASSLGPGEGLYEQYF. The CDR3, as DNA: TGTGCCAGCAGCTTAGGCCCTGGGGAGGGGCTGTACGAGCAGTACTTC.